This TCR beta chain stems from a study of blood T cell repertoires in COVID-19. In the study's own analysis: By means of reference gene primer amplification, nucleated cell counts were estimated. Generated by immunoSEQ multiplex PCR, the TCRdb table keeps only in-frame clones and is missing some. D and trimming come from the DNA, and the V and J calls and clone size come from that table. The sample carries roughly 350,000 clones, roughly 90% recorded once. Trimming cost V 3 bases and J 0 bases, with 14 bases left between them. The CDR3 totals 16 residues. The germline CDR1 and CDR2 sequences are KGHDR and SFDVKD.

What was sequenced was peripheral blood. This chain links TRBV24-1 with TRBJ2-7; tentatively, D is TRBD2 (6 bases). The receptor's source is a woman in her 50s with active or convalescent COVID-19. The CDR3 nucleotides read TGTGCCACCAGTGATCCGGAGGGAGGTTCCTCCTACGAGCAGTACTTC. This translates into CATSDPEGGSSYEQYF.